Below, 32 T cell receptor beta chains from the same sample are listed, as sequenced in a study of Ad26.COV2.S vaccination and SARS-CoV-2 variants. Assay: immunoSEQ multiplex PCR; the TCRdb copy retains only in-frame clones and omits some. The sample has over 110,000 clones; roughly 90% are singletons. This specimen consisted of peripheral blood, obtained after recovery from COVID-19. The source is a human donor who had recovered from COVID-19.

The chain is built from TRBV5-1 and TRBJ2-1; TRBD2 aligns across 14 bases. The germline V gene encodes CDR1 SGHRS and CDR2 YFSETQ. The ends lost 0 bases at V and 6 bases at J; junction bases unmatched: 5. The CDR3 loop spans 17 amino acids. In DNA form, the CDR3 reads TGCGCCAGCAGCTTGGGACTAGCGGGGGGGTCGGTCAATGAGCAGTTCTTC. This translates into CASSLGLAGGSVNEQFF.

The chain uses TRBV7-3 and TRBJ2-1; the match to TRBD2 covers 14 bases. The CDR3 is 24 residues long. V trimming: 1 base; J trimming: 0 bases; junction bases outside the gene matches: 20. Per the germline V gene, CDR1 is SGHTA and CDR2 is FQGTGA. CDR3 amino acids: CASSLNFLMPGLAGEINSYNEQFF. Here the CDR3 DNA reads TGTGCCAGCAGCTTAAATTTCCTTATGCCGGGACTAGCGGGGGAGATAAACTCCTACAATGAGCAGTTCTTC.

The V and J genes are TRBV7-2 and TRBJ1-2; D gene ambiguous. Germline V lookup: CDR1 SGHTA, CDR2 FQGNSA. This CDR3 has 13 amino acids. The V and J ends lost 1 base and 2 bases respectively, with 5 bases between them. The CDR3 is CASSLDVNYGYTF. The CDR3 nucleotides are TGTGCCAGCAGCTTAGACGTAAACTATGGCTACACCTTC.

The genes are TRBV27 and TRBJ2-1; D is tentatively TRBD1 or TRBD2 (5 bases each). Germline CDR1 MNHEY, CDR2 SMNVEV (reference sequence). V lost 9 bases and J 2 bases, leaving 14 bases between the germline ends. CDR3 length equals 14 residues. The CDR3 here is CASAWGSTYNEQFF. The CDR3 region has the DNA TGTGCCAGTGCATGGGGGTCAACCTACAATGAGCAGTTCTTC.

This clone was detected only a few times. The rearrangement uses TRBV7-6 and TRBJ1-4; the D is unclear. This CDR3 region has 12 residues. With 6 bases removed from V and 10 bases from J, the gap between germline ends came to 12 bases. Germline lookup yields CDR1 SGHVS and CDR2 FNYEAQ. The CDR3: CASRPDGGKLFF. The DNA for the CDR3 is TGTGCCAGCAGGCCTGACGGAGGAAAACTGTTTTTT.

This chain connects TRBV15 to TRBJ2-3; a weak D match, TRBD2 (6 bases). Trimming took off 3 bases at V and 0 bases at J, with 13 bases between the two ends. The CDR3 runs to 16 residues. The V gene's germline CDR1 is LNHNV and CDR2 YYDKDF (reference sequence). In nucleotides, the CDR3 is TGTGCCACCAGCAGGGGGACTTACTCAAGCACAGATACGCAGTATTTT. Amino acids: CATSRGTYSSTDTQYF.

The J gene is TRBJ1-4, the V gene TRBV19; possibly TRBD1 for D (6 bases). CDR1 is LNHDA, CDR2 SQIVND, per germline (reference sequence). This CDR3 is built from 14 residues. Between the trimmed V and J ends, which lost 6 bases and 5 bases, there was a span of 13 bases. CDR3 sequence (DNA): TGTGCCAGTAGACCCTGGCAGGGGAATGAAAAACTGTTTTTT. Translating gives CASRPWQGNEKLFF.

The chain has TRBV5-6 and TRBJ2-7, with 12 nucleotides matching TRBD1. V shed 3 bases and J 6 bases; nucleotides not matched to a gene: 4. The CDR3 sequence is 14 residues long. Per germline, CDR1 SGHDT and CDR2 YYEEEE. CDR3 region: CASSSLGQGAEQYF. DNA for the CDR3: TGTGCCAGCAGCTCCTTGGGACAGGGGGCCGAGCAGTACTTC.

The J gene is TRBJ1-6, the V gene TRBV10-3; D is unresolved. The CDR3 runs to 12 residues. V shed 6 bases and J shed 0 bases, with 0 bases lying between them. Per the germline V gene, CDR1 is ENHRY and CDR2 is SYGVKD. The CDR3 sequence is CAISSYNSPLHF. The CDR3 nucleotides are TGTGCCATCAGCTCCTATAATTCACCCCTCCACTTT.

This clone has a single count. V is TRBV11-2 and J is TRBJ1-1; 9 bases line up with TRBD1. J was trimmed by 1 base and V by 4 bases; bases with no gene match: 7. Germline loops: CDR1 SGHAT, CDR2 FQNNGV. This CDR3 comprises 16 residues. The CDR3: CASSSGTGLPNTEAFF. The CDR3 DNA sequence: TGTGCCAGCAGCTCAGGGACAGGGTTACCGAACACTGAAGCTTTCTTT.

The chain combines TRBV7-2 with TRBJ1-4, with D unresolved. This CDR3 contains 15 residues. Deletions cut 2 bases from V and 3 bases from J, with 10 bases between. CDR1 and CDR2 from the germline V gene are SGHTA and FQGNSA. CDR3 DNA: TGTGCCAGCAGCTTAAACATTGGGGCTAATGAAAAACTGTTTTTT. Translation gives CASSLNIGANEKLFF. The full variable domain, rest sourced from reference TRBV7-2 and TRBJ1-4, is GAGVSQSPSNKVTEKGKDVELRCDPISGHTALYWYRQSLGQGLEFLIYFQGNSAPDKSGLPSDRFSAERTGGSVSTLTIQRTQQEDSAVYLCASSLNIGANEKLFFGSGTQLSVL.

This clone was found once. The rearrangement links TRBV28 to TRBJ2-3; 9 bases match TRBD1. The V gene's germline CDR1 is MDHEN and CDR2 SYDVKM. The ends lost 7 bases at V and 3 bases at J; junction bases unmatched: 8. This CDR3 region has 15 residues. Here the CDR3 reads CASISRDRDTDTQYF. The CDR3 DNA reads TGTGCCAGCATTAGCCGGGACAGGGATACAGATACGCAGTATTTT.

The chain uses TRBV2 and TRBJ2-4; tentative D call: TRBD2 (6 bases). The V gene's germline CDR1 is SNHLY and CDR2 FYNNEI. The CDR3 runs 15 residues. The V end lost 6 bases, the J end lost 4 bases, and 16 bases lay between the germline ends. CDR3 loop: CASRARRGTKNIQYF. In DNA, the CDR3 is TGTGCCAGCAGAGCGCGGCGGGGCACAAAAAACATTCAGTACTTC.

Only one count was recorded for this clone. The chain employs TRBV5-6 and TRBJ2-7; unclear D gene. Trimming cost V 0 bases and J 5 bases, with 9 bases left between them. This CDR3 region has 13 residues. The germline V gene encodes CDR1 SGHDT and CDR2 YYEEEE. CDR3 in amino acids: CASSLARLDEQYF. Written as DNA, the CDR3 is TGTGCCAGCAGCTTGGCCAGGCTGGACGAGCAGTACTTC.

This rearrangement joins TRBV7-2 to TRBJ2-2, with D perhaps matching TRBD2 (6 bases). The V and J ends lost 3 bases and 7 bases respectively, with 12 bases between them. This CDR3 is 14 amino acids long. CDR1 is SGHTA, CDR2 FQGNSA, per germline. CDR3 nucleotides: TGTGCCAGCAGCTTGGGGGGTTTCAGCGGGGAGCTGTTTTTT. Translating gives CASSLGGFSGELFF.

This clone was detected only once. The chain recombines TRBV19 with TRBJ1-1; D unclear. Germline V gives CDR1 LNHDA, CDR2 SQIVND (reference sequence). The V end was cut by 5 bases, the J end by 2 bases, with 12 bases between. The CDR3 length is 14 residues. The CDR3 sequence: CASSSLDQNTEAFF. CDR3 DNA: TGTGCCAGTAGTTCACTGGACCAAAACACTGAAGCTTTCTTT.

The chain has TRBV6-2 or TRBV6-3 and TRBJ2-1; D unresolved. V dropped 2 bases and J dropped 6 bases, with 2 bases sitting between them. Germline CDR1 MNHEY, CDR2 SVGEGT. This CDR3 contains 11 residues. In DNA form, the CDR3 reads TGTGCCAGCAGTTACCGCAATGAGCAGTTCTTC. Translating gives CASSYRNEQFF.

In this sample, this clone turned up once. The CDR3 spells CASSPGGLLGEQYF. For the CDR3, the DNA is TGTGCCAGCAGCCCCGGGGGTTTACTGGGGGAGCAGTACTTC. The rearrangement uses TRBV7-8 and TRBJ2-7; a possible D gene is TRBD2 (6 bases). From germline, CDR1 is SGHVS and CDR2 FQNEAQ. V lost 5 bases and J 7 bases, leaving 18 bases between the germline ends. The CDR3 has 14 amino acids.

The V gene is TRBV6-5, the J gene TRBJ1-1; tentatively, D is TRBD1 (5 bases). Germline CDR1 and CDR2: MNHEY and SVGAGI. This CDR3 comprises 15 residues. Trimming cost V 5 bases and J 1 base, with 14 bases left between them. CDR3 nucleotide sequence: TGTGCCAGCAGTATGCGACAGTATTCGAACACTGAAGCTTTCTTT. Its translation is CASSMRQYSNTEAFF.

V usage is TRBV5-1 and J usage is TRBJ2-2; TRBD1 matches 7 bases. CDR1 and CDR2 from the germline V gene are SGHRS and YFSETQ. The CDR3 has 15 amino acids. V shed 9 bases, J shed 0 bases, and the junction held 8 bases outside the gene matches. The CDR3 sequence: CATTGDASNTGELFF. The CDR3 nucleotides read TGCGCCACCACAGGGGACGCTTCGAACACCGGGGAGCTGTTTTTT.

There are a few counts of this clone. The V gene is TRBV2, the J gene TRBJ1-5; D is perhaps TRBD1 (5 bases). CDR1 and CDR2 (germline): SNHLY, FYNNEI. This CDR3 is built from 12 residues. V was shortened by 7 bases and J by 4 bases, with 8 bases between the two germline ends. The CDR3 bases are TGTGCCAGCATGACAGATAATCAGCCCCAGCATTTT. Encoded protein: CASMTDNQPQHF.

The rearrangement joins TRBV7-9 to TRBJ1-6; D remains ambiguous. The V gene lost 1 base and the J gene lost 8 bases, with 6 bases spanning the gap. The CDR3 is 13 residues long. The germline gives CDR1 SEHNR, CDR2 FQNEAQ (reference sequence). The CDR3 loop reads CASSLEEDSPLHF. CDR3 in DNA: TGTGCCAGCAGCTTAGAGGAGGATTCACCCCTCCACTTT.

The chain employs TRBV27 and TRBJ2-7; 10 bases agree with TRBD2. This CDR3 contains 16 residues. Looked up from germline, CDR1 is MNHEY and CDR2 is SMNVEV (reference sequence). J lost 0 bases, V lost 6 bases, and 8 bases had no gene match. In DNA, the CDR3 is TGTGCCAGCAGCCCTAGCGGGGGTCACCGCTCCTACGAGCAGTACTTC. It yields the protein CASSPSGGHRSYEQYF.

The chain joins TRBV19 to TRBJ2-5; D tentatively reads TRBD1 or TRBD2 (6 bases each). V lost 6 bases and J 5 bases, leaving 19 bases between the germline ends. Germline V lookup: CDR1 LNHDA, CDR2 SQIVND (reference sequence). This CDR3 is built from 15 residues. CDR3 in DNA: TGTGCCAGTAGCCGAAGGACGGGGGCTCGGGAGACCCAGTACTTC. Amino acids: CASSRRTGARETQYF.

The J gene is TRBJ1-5, the V gene TRBV5-4; 10 bases match TRBD1. J lost 1 base, V lost 3 bases, and 1 base had no gene match. Germline V CDR1 and CDR2: SGHNT, YYREEE (reference sequence). The CDR3 consists of 15 residues. The CDR3 DNA follows: TGTGCCAGCAGCTCGGACAGGGGGAGCAATCAGCCCCAGCATTTT. Protein: CASSSDRGSNQPQHF.

The chain recombines TRBV5-5 with TRBJ2-3, with D uncertain. Germline V lookup: CDR1 SGHKS, CDR2 YYEKEE (reference sequence). Deletions cut 6 bases from V and 1 base from J, with 12 bases between. The CDR3 consists of 14 residues. CDR3 DNA: TGTGCCAGCACCCTCACCCGGGGCACAGATACGCAGTATTTT. Its protein product is CASTLTRGTDTQYF. Full variable domain (remainder filled in from reference TRBV5-5 and TRBJ2-3): DAGVTQSPTHLIKTRGQQVTLRCSPISGHKSVSWYQQVLGQGPQFIFQYYEKEERGRGNFPDRFSARQFPNYSSELNVNALLLGDSALYLCASTLTRGTDTQYFGPGTRLTVL.

The V gene is TRBV6-5, the J gene TRBJ2-1, with 8 bases identical to TRBD2. J gave up 10 bases and V 0 bases, and 11 bases lay outside the gene matches. Germline CDR1 and CDR2: MNHEY and SVGAGI. The CDR3 length is 16 residues. CDR3 nucleotide sequence: TGTGCCAGCAGTTACTCACGGGCGGGGGGCCAATCCGAGCAGTTCTTC. It codes for CASSYSRAGGQSEQFF.

The chain links TRBV5-4 to TRBJ2-7; D is possibly TRBD1 (6 bases). V was pared by 2 bases and J by 0 bases, with 9 bases between. Germline loops: CDR1 SGHNT, CDR2 YYREEE (reference sequence). This CDR3 region has 14 residues. CDR3 coding DNA: TGTGCCAGCAGCTTTACAGGGACCTCCTACGAGCAGTACTTC. It yields the protein CASSFTGTSYEQYF.

This clone was recorded once. J is TRBJ2-3 and V is TRBV7-9; D ambiguous. The CDR3 loop spans 14 amino acids. In germline, CDR1 is SEHNR, CDR2 FQNEAQ (reference sequence). V lost 2 bases and J 0 bases, leaving 6 bases between the germline ends. Here the CDR3 reads CASSLSPSTDTQYF. The CDR3 bases are TGTGCCAGCAGCTTAAGCCCTAGCACAGATACGCAGTATTTT.

The chain links TRBV5-1 to TRBJ2-7; unclear D gene. The CDR3 has 11 residues. V was pared by 7 bases and J by 7 bases, with 12 bases between. In germline, CDR1 is SGHRS, CDR2 YFSETQ. The CDR3 nucleotides read TGCGCCAGCCGCCTGGCGGCAGAGCAGTACTTC. Translated: CASRLAAEQYF.

The V and J genes are TRBV10-2 and TRBJ2-1; 13 bases are a match to TRBD2. This CDR3 is built from 15 residues. Per the germline V gene, CDR1 is WSHSY and CDR2 is SAAADI. The V segment lost 3 bases and the J segment 6 bases; nucleotides outside the gene matches: 2. This CDR3 reads CASSEGTSGTNEQFF. The CDR3 DNA sequence: TGCGCCAGCAGTGAAGGGACTAGCGGGACCAATGAGCAGTTCTTC.

The chain employs TRBV14 and TRBJ1-6; D unclear. V was trimmed by 1 base and J by 8 bases, leaving 15 bases between them. The CDR3 is made up of 16 amino acids. Germline loops: CDR1 SGHDN, CDR2 FVKESK. CDR3 sequence reads: CASSQGLLVSYSPLHF. In DNA form, the CDR3 reads TGTGCCAGCAGCCAAGGTCTCCTTGTGTCCTATTCACCCCTCCACTTT.